This entry features one T cell receptor beta chain sequence. Its target is not known. The time point here: persistent/refractory GD, antithyroid drugs over 5 years with positive TRAb. Extracted RNA from PBMCs served as the source of the TCR library. Researchers made TCR beta libraries by using iRepertoire HTBI primers and running Arm-PCR on CDR3 regions. TCRdb re-called the multiplex PCR reads through MiXCR, storing one row per CDR3 protein. The sample holds 600,000 to 800,000 distinct CDR3 sequences, 25% to 30% seen once. This CDR3 has 14 amino acids. V shed 6 bases, J shed 4 bases, and the junction held 7 bases outside the gene matches. Germline CDR1 SQVTM, CDR2 ANQGSEA. This entry comes from a study of regulatory T cells in long-lasting Graves disease. Study-level points and caveats: Persistent disease was associated with favored TRBV28 usage and with favored use of TRBJ1-2 and TRBJ2-5.

The rearrangement joins TRBV29-1 to TRBJ2-7; 12 nucleotides match TRBD1. The receptor's source is a female donor with Graves disease. Material: peripheral blood mononuclear cells (PBMCs), obtained when the disease was refractory, from a patient treated with antithyroid drugs. The CDR3 sequence: CSVRPGQGAYEQYF. The CDR3 nucleotides are TGCAGCGTGCGACCGGGACAGGGGGCTTACGAGCAGTACTTC.